The entry that follows covers one T cell receptor (beta chain) sequence. Its antigen is currently unknown. The data were obtained in a study of identical twins. General study results and limits: An excess of low generation probability was shown by twin-shared out-of-frame alpha sequences. Insertions ran lower in abundant cord blood beta clonotypes, though not in memory repertoires. Part of the zero-insertion signal could reflect confounding by invariant MAIT and iNKT cells.

MiXCR, applied by TCRdb to the 5' RACE reads, yields one record per CDR3 protein. The sample contains 1.5 million to 2 million distinct CDR3 sequences, 32% of which appear only once. The TCR sequence derives from a newborn girl in good health. Material: cord blood.

The CDR3 loop is CSVVGRGQNNEQFF. CDR3 nucleotide sequence: TGCAGCGTTGTTGGGCGGGGGCAGAACAATGAGCAGTTCTTC. The chain combines TRBV29-1 with TRBJ2-1; possibly TRBD2 for D (7 bases). V was cut by 4 bases and J by 5 bases, with 15 bases left in between. The CDR3 spans 14 residues. Germline V lookup: CDR1 SQVTM, CDR2 ANQGSEA.